The rows below give T cell receptor beta chains drawn from one sample of a study of persistence of HIV-infected CD4 T cells. The method was immunoSEQ multiplex PCR; TCRdb's version includes in-frame clones alone and lacks a portion of them. The sample comprises 25,000 to 30,000 clones, approximately 78% of which are singletons, and about 0.75% rests with the top ten. For these receptors, no antigen is known. The material sequenced was CD4+ T cells sorted from PBMCs after approximately 19-hour stimulation, taken from a patient who received antiretroviral therapy. The receptors here all came from an adult woman with HIV who was CMV-seropositive. The CDR3 runs from the conserved cysteine through the conserved F or W. D genes are given only for firm matches. Clone size is shown for a subset of rows, as once, few, many or a class of expanded clone.

j_gene: TRBJ2-7
len: 14
d_gene: TRBD1
v_gene: TRBV6-5
abundance: few
CDR3aa: CASRKDRQPYEQYF
CDR3nt: TGTGCCAGCAGAAAGGACAGGCAACCCTACGAGCAGTACTTC

j_gene: TRBJ1-4
len: 15
d_gene: TRBD1
v_gene: TRBV3-1/TRBV3-2
abundance: NA
CDR3aa: CASSHRDSANEKLFF
CDR3nt: TGTGCCAGCAGCCACCGGGACAGTGCTAATGAAAAACTGTTTTTT

j_gene: TRBJ1-2
len: 18
d_gene: NA
v_gene: TRBV5-5
abundance: NA
CDR3aa: CASSLGHRDRLISNGYTF
CDR3nt: TGTGCCAGCAGCTTGGGGCATCGAGACAGACTAATCTCTAATGGCTACACCTTC

j_gene: TRBJ1-1
len: 15
d_gene: NA
v_gene: TRBV5-3
abundance: NA
CDR3aa: CARSLVSGRATEAFF
CDR3nt: TGTGCCAGAAGCTTGGTGTCAGGGCGAGCCACTGAAGCTTTCTTT

j_gene: TRBJ2-5
len: 15
d_gene: TRBD1
v_gene: TRBV7-6
abundance: NA
CDR3aa: CASSYTGTGRETQYF
CDR3nt: TGTGCCAGCAGCTATACCGGGACAGGGAGGGAGACCCAGTACTTC

j_gene: TRBJ1-4
len: 14
d_gene: TRBD1
v_gene: TRBV24-1
abundance: NA
CDR3aa: CATSDDRGVEKLFF
CDR3nt: TGTGCCACCAGTGATGACAGGGGGGTTGAAAAACTGTTTTTT

j_gene: TRBJ2-5
len: 15
d_gene: TRBD1
v_gene: TRBV10-3
abundance: NA
CDR3aa: CAISEMGQGEETQYF
CDR3nt: TGTGCCATCAGTGAGATGGGACAGGGCGAAGAGACCCAGTACTTC

j_gene: TRBJ1-1
len: 13
d_gene: NA
v_gene: TRBV5-1
abundance: NA
CDR3aa: CASSRQGNTEAFF
CDR3nt: TGCGCCAGCAGCCGTCAGGGGAACACTGAAGCTTTCTTT

j_gene: TRBJ1-4
len: 14
d_gene: NA
v_gene: TRBV6-5
abundance: few
CDR3aa: CASSYGQHNEKLFF
CDR3nt: TGTGCCAGCAGTTACGGTCAGCATAATGAAAAACTGTTTTTT

j_gene: TRBJ2-1
len: 17
d_gene: NA
v_gene: TRBV27
abundance: NA
CDR3aa: CASSLLGTLDSYNEQFF
CDR3nt: TGTGCCAGCAGTTTATTAGGAACATTGGACTCCTACAATGAGCAGTTCTTC

j_gene: TRBJ1-2
len: 14
d_gene: NA
v_gene: TRBV5-6
abundance: NA
CDR3aa: CASSPKTGRRGYTF
CDR3nt: TGTGCCAGCAGCCCCAAGACCGGTCGGCGTGGCTACACCTTC